The 3 T cell receptor beta chains given below trace back to one sample, sequenced in a study of control samples from healthy donors and cancer patients. Profiled with immunoSEQ multiplex PCR; TCRdb holds only in-frame clones, not every one. Here the sample spans about 130,000 clones, around nine tenths being singletons. Sequencing was performed on blood. Every receptor here comes from a man aged 40-55 years in good health.

V usage is TRBV6-1 and J usage is TRBJ1-1; a weak D match, TRBD1 (6 bases). This CDR3 region has 16 residues. With 2 bases removed from V and 3 bases from J, the gap between germline ends came to 16 bases. The germline CDR1 and CDR2 sequences are MNHNS and SASEGT. The CDR3 spells CASSELKQGVHTEAFF. CDR3 in DNA: TGTGCCAGCAGTGAACTTAAACAGGGTGTGCACACTGAAGCTTTCTTT.

The V and J genes are TRBV7-2 and TRBJ2-1; D is undetermined. V lost 4 bases and J lost 7, with 17 bases in between. The CDR3 is 15 amino acids. Per germline, CDR1 SGHTA and CDR2 FQGNSA. Here the CDR3 reads CASSSNLVGRNEQFF. The CDR3 DNA sequence: TGTGCCAGCAGCTCGAATCTCGTGGGTAGAAATGAGCAGTTCTTC.

This clone was seen just once. The CDR3 reads CASSDTGYGYTF. CDR3 bases: TGTGCCAGCAGTGATACAGGGTATGGCTACACCTTC. V gene TRBV6-2 or TRBV6-3 combines with J gene TRBJ1-2; perhaps TRBD1 as D (6 bases). The CDR3 sequence is 12 residues long. Trimming took 5 bases from V and 5 from J, leaving 9 bases between them. The V gene's germline CDR1 is MNHEY and CDR2 SVGEGT.